This T cell receptor beta chain was profiled in a study of cytotoxic CD8 clonotypes in ibrutinib-treated CLL. The wider study: Recorded responses included approximately 25 partial and 2 complete; following median approximately 5.5 years, approximately 14 stayed remitted and roughly 12 progressed. Overall study findings and caveats: Increased clonality at ibrutinib response gave way to a return toward baseline at progression. Baseline clonality, above age-matched healthy donor levels, tracked circulating CD8+ T-cell counts.

The method was immunoSEQ multiplex PCR; TCRdb's version includes in-frame clones alone and lacks a portion of them. The data show around 25,000 clones, about 70% seen once. In the case of this clone: Its antigen is unknown.

This TCR was sampled from a human donor with chronic lymphocytic leukemia. The starting material was PBMCs, obtained after 24 months of ibrutinib treatment.

DNA of the CDR3: TGTGCCAGCTCACGGTCCCAGGGTTCCGAGCAGTACTTC. This encodes CASSRSQGSEQYF. This rearrangement joins TRBV18 to TRBJ2-7; D perhaps matches TRBD1 (5 bases). The germline V gene has CDR1 KGHSH and CDR2 LQKENI. CDR3 size: 13 residues. Between the trimmed V and J ends, which lost 4 bases and 6 bases, there was a span of 13 bases.